The next 28 T cell receptor beta chains were all read from a single sample in a study of cytomegalovirus exposure and HLA in healthy donors. Use of 60 Vbeta and 13 Jbeta primers characterized the PCR. Produced via immunoSEQ multiplex PCR; TCRdb's table is partial and in-frame only. The sample shows some 150,000 clones, roughly 80% of them seen only once. The sequenced material came from PBMCs. The receptors here all came from a man aged 25 to 45 in good health and CMV-seropositive.

The chain is built from TRBV4-3 and TRBJ2-5; TRBD2 matches 9 bases. J was trimmed by 2 bases and V by 4 bases; bases with no gene match: 5. The V gene's germline CDR1 is LGHNA and CDR2 YSLEER. This CDR3 is 15 amino acids long. The chain's CDR3 is CASSRISGGQETQYF. Here the CDR3 DNA reads TGCGCCAGCAGCCGGATCAGCGGGGGGCAAGAGACCCAGTACTTC.

J is TRBJ1-2 and V is TRBV27; a possible D gene is TRBD1 (6 bases). The CDR3 runs 12 residues. Per the germline V gene, CDR1 is MNHEY and CDR2 is SMNVEV (reference sequence). Trimming took off 4 bases at V and 7 bases at J, with 10 bases between the two ends. The CDR3 spells CASSYRVSGYTF. CDR3 bases: TGTGCCAGCAGTTACAGGGTAAGTGGCTACACCTTC.

This clone was detected only once. The rearrangement links TRBV30 to TRBJ1-1; 8 positions match TRBD1. The ends lost 0 bases at V and 1 base at J; junction bases unmatched: 4. Germline-derived CDR1 and CDR2 are GTSNPN and SVGIG (reference sequence). CDR3 length: 15 amino acids. CDR3 sequence reads: CAWSVRDRGNTEAFF. The CDR3 nucleotides are TGTGCCTGGAGTGTACGTGACAGGGGGAACACTGAAGCTTTCTTT. Looking up the rest from reference TRBV30 and TRBJ1-1 gives the full variable domain: SQTIHQWPATLVQPVGSPLSLECTVEGTSNPNLYWYRQAAGRGLQLLFYSVGIGQISSEVPQNLSASRPQDRQFILSSKKLLLSDSGFYLCAWSVRDRGNTEAFFGQGTRLTVV.

This chain links TRBV4-3 with TRBJ2-5; tentative D call: TRBD2 (5 bases). Trimming removed 6 bases at V and 0 bases at J, with 11 bases between. Germline-derived CDR1 and CDR2 are LGHNA and YSLEER. The CDR3 consists of 14 residues. The chain's CDR3 is CASSSLGDQETQYF. CDR3 nucleotides: TGCGCCAGCAGTTCCCTCGGGGACCAAGAGACCCAGTACTTC.

The V and J genes are TRBV28 and TRBJ1-2; TRBD1 is a possible D gene (6 bases). This CDR3 region has 14 residues. CDR1 and CDR2 from the germline V gene are MDHEN and SYDVKM. V gave up 7 bases and J gave up 5 bases, with 17 bases separating them. CDR3 protein: CASIPFDRPYGYTF. DNA of the CDR3: TGTGCCAGCATACCCTTCGACAGGCCATATGGCTACACCTTC.

The gene calls are TRBV19 and TRBJ2-7; D perhaps matches TRBD1 (6 bases). The CDR3 sequence is 13 residues long. With 7 bases removed from V and 5 bases from J, the gap between germline ends came to 15 bases. Germline assignment: CDR1 LNHDA and CDR2 SQIVND (reference sequence). The CDR3: CASKQGDYHEQYF. For the CDR3, the DNA is TGTGCCAGTAAACAGGGCGATTACCACGAGCAGTACTTC.

The chain joins TRBV6-5 to TRBJ2-7, with a weak D call TRBD1 (5 bases). Germline V gives CDR1 MNHEY, CDR2 SVGAGI. V shed 2 bases and J shed 4 bases, with 9 bases lying between them. This CDR3 has 13 residues. CDR3 sequence: CASSYAGPYEQYF. The DNA of the CDR3 is TGTGCCAGCAGTTACGCAGGGCCGTACGAGCAGTACTTC.

The chain combines TRBV5-4 with TRBJ2-6, with D uncertain. The CDR3 consists of 15 residues. V shed 4 bases and J shed 6 bases, with 14 bases lying between them. The germline V gene has CDR1 SGHNT and CDR2 YYREEE (reference sequence). The DNA of the CDR3 is TGTGCCAGCAGCCCAAGAGATTTTTCGGCCAACGTCCTGACTTTC. This translates into CASSPRDFSANVLTF.

This clone was recorded only once. The chain uses TRBV7-2 and TRBJ2-3; tentatively, D is TRBD2 (7 bases). Germline CDR1 reads SGHTA; CDR2 reads FQGNSA. CDR3 size: 15 residues. Trimming removed 1 base at V and 6 bases at J, with 14 bases between. The CDR3 is CASSLVVRGHDTQYF. DNA for the CDR3: TGTGCCAGCAGCTTAGTCGTGCGGGGGCACGATACGCAGTATTTT.

CDR3 sequence: CASSHLEGQAFF. The CDR3 DNA is TGTGCCAGCAGCCACCTAGAAGGCCAAGCTTTCTTT. The chain employs TRBV14 and TRBJ1-1; no clear D gene. The CDR3 loop spans 12 amino acids. Germline V CDR1 and CDR2: SGHDN, FVKESK. V dropped 3 bases and J dropped 9 bases, with 11 bases sitting between them.

This clone was counted only a few times. The chain carries TRBV12-5 and TRBJ2-7; 10 bases are shared with TRBD1. This CDR3 is 15 amino acids long. J was trimmed by 9 bases and V by 5 bases; bases with no gene match: 13. Germline CDR1 reads LGHNT; CDR2 reads FRNRAP. The CDR3 DNA sequence: TGTGCTAGTGGTCTTGGGACAGGGGCCCAGGCGTGGCAGTACTTC. As protein: CASGLGTGAQAWQYF.

This clone was detected once. The chain combines TRBV6-6 with TRBJ2-5, with no clear D. Between the trimmed V and J ends, which lost 5 bases and 7 bases, there was a span of 17 bases. Germline loops: CDR1 MNHNY, CDR2 SVGAGI (reference sequence). The CDR3 is 14 residues long. CDR3 nucleotide sequence: TGTGCCAGCAGTCCCCGAGTCCAGGAAGGGACCCAGTACTTC. Translating it yields CASSPRVQEGTQYF.

This clone was found a few times. The chain has TRBV2 and TRBJ2-1, with 9 bases lining up with TRBD1. The CDR3 is made up of 14 amino acids. The V gene end was trimmed by 8 bases and the J gene end by 6 bases; junction bases not matched to a gene: 8. The germline V gene encodes CDR1 SNHLY and CDR2 FYNNEI. The CDR3 DNA is TGTGCCAGCCTGCCTGGGACAGGGTCCAATGAGCAGTTCTTC. Protein sequence: CASLPGTGSNEQFF.

This chain uses TRBV7-2 with TRBJ2-5; possible D gene TRBD2, 6 bases. The CDR3 has 14 amino acids. Per germline, CDR1 SGHTA and CDR2 FQGNSA. V lost 3 bases, J lost 3 bases, and 11 bases lay in between. The CDR3 protein is CASSFNWGEETQYF. The CDR3 DNA is TGTGCCAGCAGCTTCAACTGGGGGGAAGAGACCCAGTACTTC.

The rearrangement joins TRBV13 to TRBJ2-7, with 9 bases identical to TRBD2. The germline CDR1 and CDR2 sequences are PRHDT and FYEKMQ (reference sequence). The CDR3 spans 15 residues. V trimming: 3 bases; J trimming: 4 bases; junction bases outside the gene matches: 7. CDR3 in amino acids: CASSFQRGERYEQYF. CDR3 bases: TGTGCCAGCAGCTTCCAGCGGGGGGAACGATACGAGCAGTACTTC.

The V gene is TRBV5-1, the J gene TRBJ2-7, with 8 bases that match TRBD1. Germline values: CDR1 SGHRS, CDR2 YFSETQ. The CDR3 sequence is 15 residues long. The junction had 8 bases not matched to a gene; V was cut back by 2 bases and J by 4 bases. This CDR3 reads CASSLGAGGRYEQYF. For the CDR3, the DNA is TGCGCCAGCAGCTTAGGGGCAGGGGGCAGGTACGAGCAGTACTTC.

J is TRBJ2-1 and V is TRBV19; 11 nucleotides align to TRBD2. The CDR3 sequence is 15 residues long. V gave up 6 bases and J gave up 1 base; unmatched junction bases: 2. CDR1 and CDR2 from the germline V gene are LNHDA and SQIVND (reference sequence). The CDR3: CASRTSGDSYNEQFF. CDR3 DNA: TGTGCCAGTAGGACTAGCGGGGATTCCTACAATGAGCAGTTCTTC.

This clone was observed a single time. The chain carries TRBV9 and TRBJ2-1; 13 nucleotides line up with TRBD2. The CDR3 has 19 residues. Germline lookup yields CDR1 SGDLS and CDR2 YYNGEE. The V segment lost 4 bases and the J segment 0 bases; nucleotides outside the gene matches: 10. The CDR3 here is CASSSPEGLAGVSYNEQFF. DNA for the CDR3: TGTGCCAGCAGCTCTCCCGAAGGACTAGCGGGGGTCTCCTACAATGAGCAGTTCTTC.

The V gene is TRBV27, the J gene TRBJ2-1, with 9 bases that match TRBD1. Trimming at V came to 5 bases and at J to 8 bases, leaving 10 bases not matched to a gene. Germline V lookup: CDR1 MNHEY, CDR2 SMNVEV (reference sequence). This CDR3 region has 15 residues. The CDR3 region has the DNA TGTGCCAGCAGTCCAAACCGGGACAGGGCTCATGAGCAGTTCTTC. It yields the protein CASSPNRDRAHEQFF.

The chain uses TRBV5-1 and TRBJ2-3; possible D gene TRBD2, 7 bases. This CDR3 has 15 amino acids. Trimming took off 4 bases at V and 4 bases at J, with 16 bases between the two ends. The germline V gene encodes CDR1 SGHRS and CDR2 YFSETQ. CDR3 nucleotide sequence: TGCGCCAGCAGCACTGCAGGGGAGGGGGCAGATACGCAGTATTTT. It translates to CASSTAGEGADTQYF.

The J gene is TRBJ2-3, the V gene TRBV11-2; the D gene is possibly TRBD1 (5 bases). This CDR3 is 15 amino acids long. Germline V CDR1 and CDR2: SGHAT, FQNNGV. Trimming removed 1 base at V and 3 bases at J, with 11 bases between. Written as DNA, the CDR3 is TGTGCCAGCAGCTTAGGGTCGCAGGGAACAGATACGCAGTATTTT. Amino acids: CASSLGSQGTDTQYF.

V usage is TRBV25-1 and J usage is TRBJ1-5; 8 bases align to TRBD1. Trimming removed 1 base from V and 7 bases from J; junction bases left unmatched: 6. The CDR3 extends over 15 amino acids. Germline V gene data show CDR1 as MGHDK and CDR2 as SYGVNS. This CDR3 is CASSESQGAGQPQHF. As DNA, the CDR3 is TGTGCCAGCAGTGAATCGCAGGGGGCTGGACAGCCCCAGCATTTT.

The chain couples TRBV10-3 to TRBJ1-1, with D unresolved. Germline-derived CDR1 and CDR2 are ENHRY and SYGVKD. The CDR3 length is 12 residues. The V gene lost 10 bases and the J gene lost 1 base, with 10 bases spanning the gap. DNA of the CDR3: TGTGCCACCAGAATCGGGAACACTGAAGCTTTCTTT. Protein product: CATRIGNTEAFF.

The chain uses TRBV7-2 and TRBJ2-7, with TRBD2 identical over 8 bases. CDR1 and CDR2 from the germline V gene are SGHTA and FQGNSA. The CDR3 has 13 residues. V lost 3 bases, J lost 5 bases, and 3 bases stayed unmatched. Written as DNA, the CDR3 is TGTGCCAGCAGCTTGATTAGCGGGGACGAGCAGTACTTC. As protein: CASSLISGDEQYF.

This chain links TRBV6-6 with TRBJ1-1; D gene ambiguous. CDR1 MNHNY and CDR2 SVGAGI come from the germline V gene (reference sequence). Trimming cost V 6 bases and J 7 bases, with 3 bases left between them. The CDR3 spans 9 residues. The CDR3 loop reads CASSNEAFF. For the CDR3, the DNA is TGTGCCAGCAGCAATGAAGCTTTCTTT.

This chain links TRBV5-6 with TRBJ2-7, with a possible D match to TRBD2 (7 bases). V was clipped by 4 bases and J by 0 bases, with 14 bases between them. Germline loops: CDR1 SGHDT, CDR2 YYEEEE. The CDR3 runs to 15 residues. The CDR3 DNA follows: TGTGCCAGCAGCCCGCTGGGGGGGGCCTCCTACGAGCAGTACTTC. Translated, it gives CASSPLGGASYEQYF.

This clone was seen only a few times. This chain connects TRBV18 to TRBJ1-1, with D perhaps TRBD1 (5 bases). The V gene lost 2 bases and the J gene lost 1 base, with 17 bases spanning the gap. This CDR3 spans 17 amino acids. Germline CDR1 KGHSH, CDR2 LQKENI. The CDR3, as DNA: TGTGCCAGCTCACCAAATGAAAATAAGGGGCCGAACACTGAAGCTTTCTTT. This gives the protein CASSPNENKGPNTEAFF.

This clone has only a few counts. The rearrangement joins TRBV4-1 to TRBJ2-7; 8 bases line up with TRBD1. The CDR3 spans 16 residues. V lost 0 bases and J lost 3; bases outside the gene matches: 7. The V gene's germline CDR1 is MGHRA and CDR2 YSYEKL. DNA of the CDR3: TGCGCCAGCAGCCAAGATCTCAGGGGGCTAGGCTACGAGCAGTACTTC. It is translated as CASSQDLRGLGYEQYF.